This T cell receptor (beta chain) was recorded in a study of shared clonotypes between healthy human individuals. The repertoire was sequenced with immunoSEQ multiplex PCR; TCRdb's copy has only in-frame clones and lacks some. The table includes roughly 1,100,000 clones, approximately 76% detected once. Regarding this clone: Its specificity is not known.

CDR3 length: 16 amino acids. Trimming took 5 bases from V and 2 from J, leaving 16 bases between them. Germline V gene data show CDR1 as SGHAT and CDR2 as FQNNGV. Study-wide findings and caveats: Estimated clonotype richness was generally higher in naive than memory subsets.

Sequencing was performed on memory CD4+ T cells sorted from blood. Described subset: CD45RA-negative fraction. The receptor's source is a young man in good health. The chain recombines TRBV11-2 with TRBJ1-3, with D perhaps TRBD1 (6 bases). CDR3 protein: CASSPRLGGAGNTIYF. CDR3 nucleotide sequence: TGTGCCAGCAGCCCCCGGCTAGGGGGGGCTGGAAACACCATATATTTT.